One sample yielded the 18 T cell receptor beta chains listed below, sequenced in a study of post-analysis software for immune sequencing data. For these TCRs, the target antigens are not known. Unique molecular identifiers were carried by the TCR beta cDNA libraries. TCRdb fed the PCR reads into MiXCR, producing one record per CDR3 protein. This sample yields about half a million distinct CDR3 sequences, of which 34% are seen a single time; 4.5% to 7.5% belongs to the top ten. Findings and limits, study-wide: The study found TRBV5-6, TRBV5-1 and TRBV20-1 among roughly 5 TRBV segments more frequent in patients than controls.

Sequenced: blood. The receptor source for this set is a girl younger than 18 with multiple sclerosis.

This chain links TRBV2 with TRBJ2-5, with D possibly being TRBD1 (6 bases). The CDR3 runs 18 residues. The V end lost 4 bases, the J end lost 5 bases, and 26 bases lay between the germline ends. CDR1 SNHLY and CDR2 FYNNEI come from the germline V gene. CDR3 bases: TGTGCCAGCAGTGCCGTGCTGGACAGCGGTCCCCCAGGGGAGACCCAGTACTTC. Its protein is CASSAVLDSGPPGETQYF.

There are a few counts of this clonotype. The CDR3: CASSQGQGPLYGYTF. The CDR3 region has the DNA TGCGCCAGCAGCCAGGGACAGGGGCCTCTCTATGGCTACACCTTC. This chain joins TRBV4-1 and TRBJ1-2; the match to TRBD1 covers 10 bases. CDR3 length equals 15 residues. The V gene end was trimmed by 3 bases and the J gene end by 4 bases; junction bases not matched to a gene: 5. Germline V lookup: CDR1 MGHRA, CDR2 YSYEKL.

Comments on this clonotype: A read error may explain this, as a much larger clone is one base away. V and J are TRBV12-3 or TRBV12-4 and TRBJ1-4, with D perhaps matching TRBD1 (5 bases). CDR3 length equals 13 residues. The CDR3 protein is CASSRREGEKRFF. DNA for the CDR3: TGTGCCAGCAGCCGCAGGGAGGGAGAAAAACGGTTTTTT.

The rearrangement uses TRBV6-1 and TRBJ2-7; 10 bases line up with TRBD1. The germline CDR1 and CDR2 sequences are MNHNS and SASEGT. CDR3 length: 16 residues. Trimming cost V 5 bases and J 5 bases; bases outside gene matches: 12. The DNA of the CDR3 is TGTGCCAGCAGTACCCCAAGGGACAGGGGTTCCCACGAGCAGTACTTC. Protein: CASSTPRDRGSHEQYF.

This clonotype has only a few counts. The chain carries TRBV7-8 and TRBJ2-5, with D tentatively TRBD2 (7 bases). The CDR3 runs 11 residues. Looked up from germline, CDR1 is SGHVS and CDR2 is FQNEAQ. V was shortened by 9 bases and J by 5 bases, with 10 bases between the two germline ends. The chain's CDR3 is CARGGPETQYF. The CDR3 nucleotides read TGTGCCAGGGGGGGGCCGGAGACCCAGTACTTC.

The chain has TRBV24-1 and TRBJ2-2, with D perhaps matching TRBD1 or TRBD2 (6 bases each). V shed 4 bases and J shed 3 bases, with 8 bases lying between them. This CDR3 region has 14 residues. Germline loops: CDR1 KGHDR, CDR2 SFDVKD. CDR3 in amino acids: CATSEGGHTGELFF. Here the CDR3 DNA reads TGTGCCACCAGTGAGGGGGGCCACACCGGGGAGCTGTTTTTT.

This clonotype was detected only a few times. The chain is built from TRBV2 and TRBJ2-5; a possible D gene is TRBD2 (6 bases). The V gene lost 9 bases and the J gene lost 4 bases, with 12 bases spanning the gap. CDR1 is SNHLY and CDR2 is FYNNEI in the germline V gene. The CDR3 spans 12 residues. The DNA of the CDR3 is TGTGCCAGTCACTTCGGGGGAGAGACCCAGTACTTC. Its protein product is CASHFGGETQYF.

This clonotype was seen repeatedly, ten times or more. The chain joins TRBV7-2 to TRBJ1-5; 11 bases are shared with TRBD1. Germline V gene sequence: CDR1 SGHTA, CDR2 FQGNSA. The CDR3 spans 15 residues. The junction had 6 bases not matched to a gene; V was cut back by 5 bases and J by 6 bases. For the CDR3, the DNA is TGTGCCAGCAGCATTCGGACAGGGGGCTTTCAGCCCCAGCATTTT. Translating it yields CASSIRTGGFQPQHF.

This chain uses TRBV7-9 with TRBJ2-1; 10 bases map to TRBD2. V lost 5 bases to trimming and J lost 4 bases; unmatched junction nucleotides: 8. Germline CDR1 is SEHNR and CDR2 is FQNEAQ (reference sequence). This CDR3 has 16 residues. The DNA of the CDR3 is TGTGCCAGCAGCCGGATAGCGGGGGGAGTATACAATGAGCAGTTCTTC. Translation gives CASSRIAGGVYNEQFF.

V usage is TRBV28 and J usage is TRBJ1-2, with 9 nucleotides matching TRBD1. The V and J ends lost 5 bases and 4 bases, in that order; junction bases with no gene match: 8. CDR1 is MDHEN, CDR2 SYDVKM, per germline. CDR3 length equals 15 residues. CDR3 in DNA: TGTGCCAGCAGTACCAACCGGGACAGGGCCTATGGCTACACCTTC. It specifies CASSTNRDRAYGYTF.

This clonotype appeared once. The chain couples TRBV29-1 to TRBJ2-2; possible D gene TRBD2, 6 bases. Germline V gives CDR1 SQVTM, CDR2 ANQGSEA. This CDR3 has 14 amino acids. V dropped 7 bases and J dropped 4 bases, with 16 bases sitting between them. The CDR3 is CSGGWRDLTGELFF. Here the CDR3 DNA reads TGCAGCGGGGGGTGGAGGGACCTCACCGGGGAGCTGTTTTTT.

The chain uses TRBV7-9 and TRBJ2-3; no clear D. The germline gives CDR1 SEHNR, CDR2 FQNEAQ (reference sequence). Trimming stripped 2 bases from V and 6 bases from J, with 12 bases between. CDR3 size: 14 residues. The CDR3 region has the DNA TGTGCCAGCAGCTTAAGTCGAGGTTCCGATACGCAGTATTTT. Amino acid sequence: CASSLSRGSDTQYF.

The J gene is TRBJ1-1, the V gene TRBV5-1; TRBD1 is a possible D gene (6 bases). The CDR3 sequence is 15 residues long. The germline V gene encodes CDR1 SGHRS and CDR2 YFSETQ. Trimming pared 3 bases from V and 1 base from J, leaving 13 bases between. CDR3 loop: CASSSPQGENTEAFF. In nucleotides, the CDR3 is TGCGCCAGCAGCTCTCCACAGGGAGAGAACACTGAAGCTTTCTTT.

This clonotype was seen more than once but under ten times. The chain uses TRBV4-2 and TRBJ1-1; D unclear. The CDR3 covers 14 residues. V shed 4 bases and J shed 0 bases, with 9 bases lying between them. Germline V CDR1 and CDR2: LGHNA, YNFKEQ. Written as DNA, the CDR3 is TGTGCCAGCAGCCCCGAGGGTATGAACACTGAAGCTTTCTTT. Protein: CASSPEGMNTEAFF.

Regarding this clonotype: With a much larger clone just one base away, this may be a read error. The chain has TRBV9 and TRBJ2-3; possible D gene TRBD2, 5 bases. This CDR3 is built from 13 residues. The germline V gene has CDR1 SGDLS and CDR2 YYNGEE. CDR3 residues: CASSRLNTDTRYF. CDR3 bases: TGTGCCAGCAGTCGACTAAACACAGATACGCGGTATTTT.

The J gene is TRBJ2-3, the V gene TRBV24-1; D possibly corresponds to TRBD2 (5 bases). This CDR3 has 17 amino acids. The germline V gene has CDR1 KGHDR and CDR2 SFDVKD. The V end was cut by 7 bases, the J end by 0 bases, with 19 bases between. The CDR3 protein is CATSPSERTYSTDTQYF. The CDR3 DNA reads as TGTGCCACCAGCCCCTCGGAACGGACTTATAGCACAGATACGCAGTATTTT.

The chain joins TRBV6-1 to TRBJ1-1, with TRBD1 identical over 8 bases. The V and J ends lost 7 bases and 3 bases, in that order; junction bases with no gene match: 10. This CDR3 comprises 15 residues. Germline assignment: CDR1 MNHNS and CDR2 SASEGT. CDR3 DNA sequence: TGTGCCAGCATCCCGGGACAGGCGAGAGACACTGAAGCTTTCTTT. The encoded protein is CASIPGQARDTEAFF.

The V call is TRBV25-1, the J call TRBJ2-7, with D unresolved. The CDR3 totals 12 residues. The V gene lost 8 bases and the J gene lost 3 bases, with 11 bases spanning the gap. The V gene's germline CDR1 is MGHDK and CDR2 SYGVNS. The CDR3 bases are TGTGCCAGCGCCCAGACATTCTACGAGCAGTACTTC. Amino acids: CASAQTFYEQYF.